The rows below give T cell receptor beta chains drawn from one sample of a study of Ad26.COV2.S vaccination and SARS-CoV-2 variants. TCRdb's table, derived via immunoSEQ multiplex PCR, lists solely in-frame clones and lacks some. The repertoire holds 200,000 to 300,000 clones, with approximately 90% as singletons. The sequencing used peripheral blood, collected in a trial of Ad26.COV2.S vaccine versus placebo. These receptors all come from a person between 18 and 65 years old who received the Ad26.COV2.S COVID-19 vaccine or a placebo. CDR3s include the opening cysteine and the closing phenylalanine or tryptophan. Size tells how often a clone was seen (once, few, many) or the class of an expanded clone, and some rows leave it out.

V gene: TRBV5-1
clone size: NA
J gene: TRBJ2-1
CDR3 protein: CASSLPKTRKVDEQFF

V gene: TRBV6-5
clone size: NA
J gene: TRBJ1-2
CDR3 protein: CASSRDRVNPNTF

V gene: TRBV7-9
clone size: NA
J gene: TRBJ1-1
CDR3 protein: CASSHSKQGNTEAFF

V gene: TRBV29-1
clone size: NA
J gene: TRBJ2-4
CDR3 protein: CSVATGTSPNIQYF

V gene: TRBV6-2/TRBV6-3
clone size: NA
J gene: TRBJ2-3
CDR3 protein: CASSSNTGTHYTDTQYF

V gene: TRBV15
clone size: NA
J gene: TRBJ1-2
CDR3 protein: CATSREGRASSPTNYGYTF

V gene: TRBV30
clone size: NA
J gene: TRBJ1-1
CDR3 protein: CAWQATGPEAFF

V gene: TRBV9
clone size: NA
J gene: TRBJ2-6
CDR3 protein: CASSVGVQGTGANVLTF

V gene: TRBV9
clone size: NA
J gene: TRBJ2-2
CDR3 protein: CASSVDRGLAGVTGELFF

V gene: TRBV4-1
clone size: NA
J gene: TRBJ1-5
CDR3 protein: CASSPAWQDVNSNQPQHF

V gene: TRBV6-1
clone size: NA
J gene: TRBJ2-1
CDR3 protein: CASSEAGTSGYNEQFF

V gene: TRBV6-5
clone size: NA
J gene: TRBJ1-2
CDR3 protein: CASRPGGGRGYTF

V gene: TRBV19
clone size: NA
J gene: TRBJ2-7
CDR3 protein: CASSIRWGQSYEQYF

V gene: TRBV7-6
clone size: NA
J gene: TRBJ1-3
CDR3 protein: CASSLEGQGFGNTIYF

V gene: TRBV4-2
clone size: NA
J gene: TRBJ2-2
CDR3 protein: CASSQVRGSGELFF

V gene: TRBV19
clone size: NA
J gene: TRBJ1-1
CDR3 protein: CASSIGGRLKAFF

V gene: TRBV4-2
clone size: NA
J gene: TRBJ1-4
CDR3 protein: CASSQDQGSLNEKLFF

V gene: TRBV14
clone size: NA
J gene: TRBJ1-4
CDR3 protein: CASSPSRSGGLNEKLFF

V gene: TRBV19
clone size: few
J gene: TRBJ2-4
CDR3 protein: CASSTTGVLAKNIQYF

V gene: TRBV5-1
clone size: NA
J gene: TRBJ2-7
CDR3 protein: CASSAARPLEQYF

V gene: TRBV4-1
clone size: few
J gene: TRBJ2-2
CDR3 protein: CASSQAGGKTGELFF

V gene: TRBV27
clone size: once
J gene: TRBJ2-1
CDR3 protein: CASSLSTGTVYNEQFF

V gene: TRBV7-9
clone size: NA
J gene: TRBJ2-3
CDR3 protein: CASSLEGRTRTDTQYF

V gene: TRBV12-3/TRBV12-4
clone size: NA
J gene: TRBJ2-5
CDR3 protein: CASSWTRQETQYF

V gene: TRBV6-1
clone size: NA
J gene: TRBJ2-1
CDR3 protein: CASSVKPGPSYNEQFF

V gene: TRBV11-2
clone size: NA
J gene: TRBJ1-2
CDR3 protein: CASSFRDHYGYTF

V gene: TRBV20-1
clone size: NA
J gene: TRBJ2-1
CDR3 protein: CSARTYHEQFF

V gene: TRBV15
clone size: NA
J gene: TRBJ2-7
CDR3 protein: CATSRKTVGEQYF

V gene: TRBV4-3
clone size: NA
J gene: TRBJ2-6
CDR3 protein: CASSQAPNAFSGANVLTF

V gene: TRBV13
clone size: NA
J gene: TRBJ2-5
CDR3 protein: CASSLSWFQETQYF

V gene: TRBV12-3/TRBV12-4
clone size: NA
J gene: TRBJ1-5
CDR3 protein: CASSPGTVQPQHF

V gene: TRBV5-1
clone size: NA
J gene: TRBJ2-7
CDR3 protein: CASSRGPRDQFYEQYF

V gene: TRBV30
clone size: NA
J gene: TRBJ1-2
CDR3 protein: CASNLRGDYGYTF

V gene: TRBV7-2
clone size: NA
J gene: TRBJ2-3
CDR3 protein: CASSLEAGQGGVYF

V gene: TRBV4-3
clone size: once
J gene: TRBJ2-1
CDR3 protein: CASSLGLAVNNEQFF

V gene: TRBV7-2
clone size: once
J gene: TRBJ1-5
CDR3 protein: CASSPGNRDNQPQHF

V gene: TRBV5-1
clone size: NA
J gene: TRBJ1-2
CDR3 protein: CASSLGRGLNYGYTF

V gene: TRBV25-1
clone size: NA
J gene: TRBJ2-1
CDR3 protein: CASSETGRSYNEQFF

V gene: TRBV19
clone size: NA
J gene: TRBJ2-1
CDR3 protein: CASSKLAGGNNEQFF

V gene: TRBV6-6
clone size: NA
J gene: TRBJ1-2
CDR3 protein: CASSSGSLYGYTF

V gene: TRBV9
clone size: NA
J gene: TRBJ1-3
CDR3 protein: CASSVAGDTIYF

V gene: TRBV4-3
clone size: once
J gene: TRBJ2-3
CDR3 protein: CASSSPGTSGEDTQYF

V gene: TRBV7-9
clone size: NA
J gene: TRBJ2-3
CDR3 protein: CASSLSELAGADTQYF

V gene: TRBV7-9
clone size: NA
J gene: TRBJ1-1
CDR3 protein: CASSLAGGKGEAFF

V gene: TRBV29-1
clone size: NA
J gene: TRBJ2-3
CDR3 protein: CSVGHTDTQYF

V gene: TRBV5-6
clone size: NA
J gene: TRBJ1-5
CDR3 protein: CASSFGGPRNQPQHF

V gene: TRBV11-1
clone size: NA
J gene: TRBJ2-3
CDR3 protein: CASSPLAGGTDTQYF

V gene: TRBV7-3
clone size: NA
J gene: TRBJ2-3
CDR3 protein: CASSPLSSDTQYF

V gene: TRBV10-1
clone size: NA
J gene: TRBJ2-3
CDR3 protein: CASRDYTDTQYF

V gene: TRBV5-6
clone size: once
J gene: TRBJ2-5
CDR3 protein: CASSLGFSQETQYF

V gene: TRBV24-1
clone size: NA
J gene: TRBJ2-1
CDR3 protein: CATSEPTSGTVINEQFF

V gene: TRBV9
clone size: once
J gene: TRBJ1-1
CDR3 protein: CASSERPGGGTEAFF

V gene: TRBV18
clone size: NA
J gene: TRBJ1-5
CDR3 protein: CASSPPGVGNQPQHF

V gene: TRBV12-3/TRBV12-4
clone size: NA
J gene: TRBJ2-3
CDR3 protein: CASSWRTPDTQYF

V gene: TRBV18
clone size: NA
J gene: TRBJ1-3
CDR3 protein: CASSPWDRFIGGNTIYF

V gene: TRBV4-2
clone size: NA
J gene: TRBJ2-2
CDR3 protein: CASSQEGSHGELFF

V gene: TRBV5-4
clone size: NA
J gene: TRBJ1-1
CDR3 protein: CASSPQTGYTEAFF